This is a list of T cell receptor beta chains from one sample in a study of tumor and adjacent non-tumor tissue in lung cancer. TCRdb itself ran the multiplex PCR reads through MiXCR, one entry per CDR3 protein. The sample contains 55,000 to 75,000 distinct CDR3 sequences, 60% of which appear only once. The sample was lung tumor tissue. These TCRs come from a man in his fifties or sixties with non-small cell lung cancer. CDR3s include the opening cysteine and the closing phenylalanine or tryptophan. Each record gives: CDR3 length, D gene, clone size, J gene, V gene, CDR3 DNA, CDR3 protein. A D gene is named only where the DNA matches it firmly. Size is stated for part of the rows, as once, few or many counts, or as a class when the clone is expanded.

>15|NA|NA|TRBJ2-7|TRBV10-3
TGTGCCATCACCCAGAGGTGGCAGGGTACCTACGAGCAGCACTTC
CAITQRWQGTYEQHF
>14|TRBD1|medium-sized|TRBJ2-5|TRBV7-8
TGTGCCAGCAGCCCAGGGGGACACGGAGAGACCCAGTACTTC
CASSPGGHGETQYF
>16|NA|many|TRBJ2-5|TRBV4-1
TGCGCCAGCAGTCATCCCGCGGGGACAACCCAAGAGACCCAGTACTTC
CASSHPAGTTQETQYF
>15|NA|few|TRBJ2-1|TRBV5-1
TGCGCCAGCAGCTTGGGGGCAGGGCAATGGAATGAGCAGTTCTTC
CASSLGAGQWNEQFF
>16|NA|few|TRBJ2-6|TRBV5-1
TGCGCCAGCAGCTTGGGACAGGTACCTGGGGCCAACGTCCTGACTTTC
CASSLGQVPGANVLTF
>14|NA|NA|TRBJ1-1|TRBV19
TGTGCCAGTAAGACGTGGGGCGACCGCACTGAAGCTTTCTTT
CASKTWGDRTEAFF
>15|NA|NA|TRBJ2-2|TRBV11-2
TGTGCCAGCAGCTATCGACTATGGGAGGCCGGGGGGCTGTTTTTT
CASSYRLWEAGGLFF
>15|NA|NA|TRBJ1-1|TRBV6-1
TGTGCCAGCAAACCAATCGGGGCCATGAACACTGAATCTCTCTTT
CASKPIGAMNTESLF
>18|NA|NA|TRBJ2-3|TRBV28
TGTGCCAGCAAATCCGCCCGTGTTGGAACCCCCTCCACAGATACGCAGTATTTT
CASKSARVGTPSTDTQYF
>13|NA|NA|TRBJ1-1|TRBV5-1
TGTACCAGCATGCAGGGCCCGAACATTGAAGCTTTCTTT
CTSMQGPNIEAFF
>14|NA|NA|TRBJ2-3|TRBV11-2
TGTGCCAGCAGCTTATCCCCCGGGGGTCATACGCAGTGTTTT
CASSLSPGGHTQCF
>13|NA|many|TRBJ2-7|TRBV20-1
TGCAGTGCTAGATGGGGAGCCCAGAACGAGCAGTACTTC
CSARWGAQNEQYF
>15|TRBD1|NA|TRBJ1-6|TRBV5-4
TGTGCCAGCAACACGCAGGGTCAGGGGGAACCATCCCTCCACTTT
CASNTQGQGEPSLHF
>14|NA|NA|TRBJ1-6|TRBV20-1
TGCAGTGCTAGACGGCAGCAGGGTCTTTTAACCCTCCACTTT
CSARRQQGLLTLHF
>15|TRBD2|many|TRBJ2-5|TRBV5-1
TGCGCCAGCAGCTTGAGGTTGGCGGGAGAAGAGACCCAGTACTTC
CASSLRLAGEETQYF
>19|TRBD2|NA|TRBJ2-2|TRBV5-1
TGCGCCAGCAACTTGAGACCTGGACTAGCGGGGATAAACACCGGGGAGCTGTTTTTT
CASNLRPGLAGINTGELFF
>11|TRBD1|many|TRBJ1-1|TRBV20-1
TGTTACGGACAGGGGGGGACTGAAGCTTTCTTT
CYGQGGTEAFF
>12|TRBD2|many|TRBJ2-7|TRBV12-3/TRBV12-4
TGTGCCAGCAGTCCCCGGGGGGTCGAGCAGTACTTC
CASSPRGVEQYF
>16|NA|many|TRBJ1-5|TRBV13
TGTGCCAGCAGCTTAGGTGGGGGGGGGAGCAATCAGCCCCAGCATTTT
CASSLGGGGSNQPQHF
>12|NA|once|TRBJ2-2|TRBV29-1
TGCAGCGCTGTTGGAGTGTACGGGGAGCCGTTTTTC
CSAVGVYGEPFF
>12|TRBD1|medium-sized|TRBJ2-1|TRBV29-1
TGCAGCGTAGTGGGACAGCACAATGAGCAGTTCTTC
CSVVGQHNEQFF
>15|TRBD1|many|TRBJ2-7|TRBV12-3/TRBV12-4
TGTGCCAGCAGTCAAGACAGGGAAATCCCCTACGAGCAGTACTTC
CASSQDREIPYEQYF
>15|TRBD1|many|TRBJ2-6|TRBV6-6
TGTGCCAGCAGGACAGGGTTCTCTGGGGCCAACGTCCTGACTTTC
CASRTGFSGANVLTF
>12|NA|NA|TRBJ2-5|TRBV28
TGTGCCAGCAAAAAGGAGGTGGAGACCCAGTACTTC
CASKKEVETQYF
>13|TRBD1|NA|TRBJ2-7|TRBV5-1
TGCGCCAGCAGACAGGGGGCCTCCTACGAGCAGTACTTC
CASRQGASYEQYF
>16|TRBD1|few|TRBJ1-2|TRBV11-2
TGTGCCAGCAGCCCAGGGGGGACAGGTAATAACTATGGCCACACCTTC
CASSPGGTGNNYGHTF
>15|TRBD1|once|TRBJ1-5|TRBV4-1
TGTGCCAGCGGCCAAGATGGCAGGGGGTGGGAGCCCCAGCATTTT
CASGQDGRGWEPQHF
>17|TRBD1|few|TRBJ2-3|TRBV4-2
TGTGCCAGCAGCCAAGATCGGGCAGGGGGAAGCACAGATATGCAATATTTT
CASSQDRAGGSTDMQYF
>14|NA|NA|TRBJ2-7|TRBV10-2
TGCACCAGCAGTGACGGGCAGGGGTTCGAGGAGCAGTACTTC
CTSSDGQGFEEQYF
>13|NA|many|TRBJ1-6|TRBV28
TGTGCCAGCAGTTCCGTTTATAATTCACCCCTCCACTTT
CASSSVYNSPLHF
>14|NA|many|TRBJ1-1|TRBV11-1
TGTGCCAGCAGCCGCGACAGCCCCAGCACTGAAGCTTTCTTT
CASSRDSPSTEAFF
>14|NA|NA|TRBJ2-7|TRBV5-5
TGTGCCAGCAGCCCCTGGGACGGGGCCTACGAGCAGTACTTT
CASSPWDGAYEQYF
>14|NA|NA|TRBJ2-3|TRBV20-1
TGCAGTGCGAGTACAGGAGGGAGCACAGATACGCAGTATTTT
CSASTGGSTDTQYF
>17|TRBD2|many|TRBJ2-5|TRBV11-2
TGTGCCAGCAGCGCCCGACTAGCGGGAGTGGGGGGAGAGACCCAGTACTTC
CASSARLAGVGGETQYF
>14|NA|NA|TRBJ2-5|TRBV11-2
TGTGCCAGCAGCCCCCAGTCAGGCGGAGAGACCCAGTACTTC
CASSPQSGGETQYF
>12|NA|NA|TRBJ1-2|TRBV28
TGTGCCAGCAGTTTGGAGATCGGGGGCTGCACCTTC
CASSLEIGGCTF
>15|TRBD2|NA|TRBJ2-3|TRBV11-3
TGTGCCTGCAGCGCCGGGACTAGCGGTACAGATAGGCAGTATTTT
CACSAGTSGTDRQYF
>16|NA|few|TRBJ2-5|TRBV25-1
TGTGCCAGCGGTGAATTCGTGGCGGGATTTTATGAGACCCAGTACTTC
CASGEFVAGFYETQYF
>13|NA|few|TRBJ2-1|TRBV7-9
TGTGCCAGCCGCCCCGCTAACTACAATGAGCAGTTCTTC
CASRPANYNEQFF
>12|NA|many|TRBJ1-6|TRBV28
TGTGCCAGCAGTTTGGGGAATTCACCCCTCCACTTT
CASSLGNSPLHF
>18|TRBD1|NA|TRBJ2-3|TRBV7-8
TGTGCCAGCACCCGGACAGGGGGTGCAACGGGACGCACAGATACGCAGTATTTT
CASTRTGGATGRTDTQYF
>14|NA|NA|TRBJ2-7|TRBV6-5
TGTGCCAGCAGTTGCGCGTACGTGACCTACGAGCAGTACTTC
CASSCAYVTYEQYF
>15|NA|NA|TRBJ2-5|TRBV7-8
TGTGCCAGCAGCTTACGCCGGGACACCCAAGAGACCCAGTACTTC
CASSLRRDTQETQYF
>13|NA|NA|TRBJ2-1|TRBV21-1
TGTGCCGGCGTTAGCGGGACTTACAGTGGGCAGTTCTTC
CAGVSGTYSGQFF
>12|NA|NA|TRBJ1-5|TRBV6-2/TRBV6-3
TGTTCCAGCAAAACCCCGAATCGGCCCCAGCATTTT
CSSKTPNRPQHF
>15|NA|NA|TRBJ1-5|TRBV24-1
TGTGCCACCAGTGGCCCGACAGAGAGCACAGATACGCAGCATTTT
CATSGPTESTDTQHF
>13|TRBD1|NA|TRBJ2-7|TRBV20-1
TGCAGTGCTAGGACAGGGGTTCCTTACGAGCAGTACTTC
CSARTGVPYEQYF
>14|TRBD2|NA|TRBJ2-1|TRBV7-8
TGTGCCAGCAGACCTACTAGCGGGAGTGGTGAGCAGTTCTTC
CASRPTSGSGEQFF
>13|NA|many|TRBJ2-3|TRBV12-3/TRBV12-4
TGTGCCAGCAGTCCCCGGGACACCGAACCCCAGTATTTT
CASSPRDTEPQYF
>15|TRBD2|once|TRBJ2-7|TRBV30
TGTGCCTGGAGTGTAACCAGCGGGGGGAGCTACGAGAAGTACTTC
CAWSVTSGGSYEKYF
>14|TRBD2|many|TRBJ2-1|TRBV29-1
TGCAGCGTTGAAGCAACGCTAGCGGGGGGGGGGAGGGTCTTC
CSVEATLAGGGRVF
>17|TRBD2|NA|TRBJ2-7|TRBV20-1
TGCAGTGCCCATCACCCCGGGAGACTAGCGGGAGTGAGCGAGCAGTACTTC
CSAHHPGRLAGVSEQYF
>18|TRBD2|NA|TRBJ2-7|TRBV12-3/TRBV12-4
TGTGCCAGCAGCCCTCTAGCGGTACCTCCCCATCCCGTCGACGAGCAGTACTTC
CASSPLAVPPHPVDEQYF
>14|NA|many|TRBJ2-7|TRBV20-1
TGCAGTGCTATAAGTCTAGGGGGTTACTACGAGCAGTACTTC
CSAISLGGYYEQYF
>16|TRBD1|many|TRBJ2-7|TRBV4-1
TGCGCCAGCAGCCACCCGGGACAGGGGCTACCCTACGAGCAGTACTTC
CASSHPGQGLPYEQYF
>15|NA|NA|TRBJ2-1|TRBV11-3
TGTGCCAGCAGCCTGGAAGGCTGGTCCCGCGATGAGCAGTTCTTC
CASSLEGWSRDEQFF